Here is one T cell receptor (beta chain) with its context. These data originate in a study of CD8 T cells in Susac syndrome. It was with random hexamers that about 0.45 to 1 ug RNA was reverse transcribed. Across 54 Vbeta and 13 Jbeta, immunoSEQ multiplex PCR amplified TCR beta CDR3. In TCRdb, the immunoSEQ multiplex PCR reads were re-called with MiXCR into one record per CDR3 protein. Among approximately 280,000 distinct CDR3 sequences listed, about 88% were seen once. The CDR3 sequence is 16 residues long. V dropped 0 bases and J dropped 5; count of bases not matched to a gene: 6. Germline CDR1 is SGHKS and CDR2 is YYEKEE (reference sequence). The multiple sclerosis controls, all treatment-naive patients, had relapsing-remitting disease that was stable or active.

Input material: CD8+ T cells from PBMCs. The chain recombines TRBV5-5 with TRBJ2-1; 9 nucleotides line up with TRBD2. The source is a human donor with multiple sclerosis. The CDR3 coding sequence is TGTGCCAGCAGCTTGGCCGCGGGAGGGAGCCACAATGAGCAGTTCTTC. Its protein product is CASSLAAGGSHNEQFF.